This TCR beta chain came from a study of regulatory T cells in long-lasting Graves disease. Overall study: Antithyroid drugs had been given to newly diagnosed Graves' patients for under 3 months.

Findings and limits, study-wide: TCR diversity was lower in persistent than newly diagnosed Graves' disease. The persistent group shared around 2,600 public clonotypes, more than the approximately 930 shared by new patients.

Stated time point: newly diagnosed GD, antithyroid drugs for less than 3 months. PBMCs were the source of the RNA used for TCR sequencing. Sequencing libraries for TCR beta were prepared with iRepertoire HTBI primers and Arm-PCR of CDR3 regions. Original processing notes: The samples yielded 55 to 75 TRBV and about 15 TRBJ segments. TCRdb reprocessed the multiplex PCR reads via MiXCR and lists one record per CDR3 protein. The V and J calls were determined by TCRdb, not by the authors. The sample contains 200,000 to 250,000 distinct CDR3 sequences, around 18% of which appear only once. A word on this clonotype: Its cognate antigen is unknown. It may be a read error: a sequence one base away is much more abundant.

Germline loops: CDR1 SGHTA, CDR2 FQGNSA. This CDR3 has 19 amino acids. V lost 1 base, J lost 6 bases, and 15 bases stayed unmatched. The receptor's source is a female donor with Graves disease. Here the sequenced sample was peripheral blood mononuclear cells (PBMCs), taken at new diagnosis, from a patient treated with antithyroid drugs. The gene calls are TRBV7-2 and TRBJ2-3; 11 positions match TRBD2. CDR3 bases: TGTGCCAGCAGCTTAGGCCTCACTAGAGTACTAGCGGGAGCGGATACGCAGTATTTT. Translation gives CASSLGLTRVLAGADTQYF. Supplemented by reference TRBV7-2 and TRBJ2-3, the full variable domain reads GAGVSQSPSNKVTEKGKDVELRCDPISGHTALYWYRQSLGQGLEFLIYFQGNSAPDKSGLPSDRFSAERTGGSVSTLTIQRTQQEDSAVYLCASSLGLTRVLAGADTQYFGPGTRLTVL.